Following are 16 T cell receptor beta chains from one sample sequenced in a study of a mutant IDH1 vaccine in newly diagnosed glioma (dated by TCRdb to about 2021). The library was obtained by the immunoSEQ multiplex PCR assay. The clones in this table, taken by TCRdb from immuneACCESS, are in-frame only. Not every clone is retained; where verified, under half of the shortfall comes from an unresolved V gene, and the cause of the rest is unknown. Present in this sample are 30,000 or so clones, 80% to 85% of which were seen just once. The ten largest clones take up about 30% of the sample. The time point label on this specimen signifies: week 47, end of study. Each vaccine dose was 300 ug of a 20-mer mutant IDH1 peptide in Montanide, given subcutaneously with topical imiquimod. Their antigen targets remain unknown. The input for sequencing was PBMCs, taken from a glioma patient whose treatment included an IDH1 peptide vaccine. These receptors originate from a man aged 25-45 years with glioma.

This clone was counted once. This chain connects TRBV2 to TRBJ1-3; D call uncertain. This CDR3 has 18 residues. The V end lost 0 bases, the J end lost 0 bases, and 15 bases lay between the germline ends. Germline assignment: CDR1 SNHLY and CDR2 FYNNEI. CDR3 DNA sequence: TGTGCCAGCAGTGAAGCCAGAACGGAAAAGAGCTCTGGAAACACCATATATTTT. Amino acids: CASSEARTEKSSGNTIYF. The full variable domain, rest sourced from reference TRBV2 and TRBJ1-3, is EPEVTQTPSHQVTQMGQEVILRCVPISNHLYFYWYRQILGQKVEFLVSFYNNEISEKSEIFDDQFSVERPDGSNFTLKIRSTKLEDSAMYFCASSEARTEKSSGNTIYFGEGSWLTVV.

The V call is TRBV4-1, the J call TRBJ2-3; 9 bases match TRBD1. Trimming took 4 bases from V and 3 from J; bases not matched to a gene: 14. The CDR3 covers 18 residues. The germline CDR1 and CDR2 sequences are MGHRA and YSYEKL. This chain's CDR3 is CASSRTWPTGGATDTQYF. CDR3 in DNA: TGCGCCAGCAGCCGTACATGGCCCACAGGGGGCGCAACAGATACGCAGTATTTT.

The chain is built from TRBV15 and TRBJ2-2; D unclear. The V end lost 2 bases, the J end lost 3 bases, and 4 bases lay between the germline ends. The CDR3 totals 13 residues. CDR1 is LNHNV, CDR2 YYDKDF, per germline (reference sequence). Here the CDR3 reads CATSRLHTGELFF. Written as DNA, the CDR3 is TGTGCCACCAGCAGACTCCACACCGGGGAGCTGTTTTTT.

This clone has only one observation. The chain combines TRBV5-1 with TRBJ2-1; perhaps TRBD1 as D (5 bases). The CDR3 is 16 amino acids. Germline CDR1 is SGHRS and CDR2 is YFSETQ. V lost 4 bases, J lost 4 bases, and 18 bases lay in between. The DNA for the CDR3 is TGCGCCAGCAGCCCGGAGATAAGACAGTGGTACAATGAGCAGTTCTTC. Translated: CASSPEIRQWYNEQFF.

The V call is TRBV6-1, the J call TRBJ2-5; 9 bases line up with TRBD1. V dropped 7 bases and J dropped 4; count of bases not matched to a gene: 10. Looked up from germline, CDR1 is MNHNS and CDR2 is SASEGT. The CDR3 contains 15 residues. The CDR3 here is CASNPDRGGGETQYF. CDR3 nucleotide sequence: TGTGCCAGCAACCCGGACAGGGGTGGGGGAGAGACCCAGTACTTC.

J is TRBJ2-1 and V is TRBV7-8; TRBD2 aligns across 9 bases. With V trimmed by 3 bases and J by 5 bases, 5 bases remained unmatched. This CDR3 has 15 amino acids. The V gene's germline CDR1 is SGHVS and CDR2 FQNEAQ. CDR3 sequence (DNA): TGTGCCAGCAGCTTGGCTAGCGGGAACAACAATGAGCAGTTCTTC. This codes for CASSLASGNNNEQFF.

As to this clone: The sample contains more than one DNA sequence encoding this CDR3. The chain uses TRBV27 and TRBJ1-6; D possibly corresponds to TRBD1 (5 bases). This CDR3 region has 18 residues. The germline gives CDR1 MNHEY, CDR2 SMNVEV (reference sequence). Trimming stripped 4 bases from V and 0 bases from J, with 16 bases between. CDR3 amino acids: CASSSLGTYSSYNSPLHF. CDR3 in DNA: TGTGCCAGCAGTTCCCTTGGGACTTACAGCTCCTATAATTCACCCCTCCACTTT.

This chain uses TRBV2 with TRBJ2-4; D possibly matches TRBD1 or TRBD2 (5 bases each). The CDR3 runs 12 residues. Trimming left V 8 bases short and J 1 base short, with 6 bases between. Germline CDR1 is SNHLY and CDR2 is FYNNEI. In DNA, the CDR3 is TGTGCCAGCGGGACGGCCAAAAACATTCAGTACTTC. As protein: CASGTAKNIQYF.

The V gene is TRBV15, the J gene TRBJ1-4; D gene ambiguous. The CDR3 is 13 amino acids. Trimming shortened V by 3 bases and J by 8 bases, and 10 bases separated the two germline ends. Germline lookup yields CDR1 LNHNV and CDR2 YYDKDF (reference sequence). The CDR3 sequence: CATSSRATEKLFF. CDR3 in DNA: TGTGCCACCAGCAGCCGGGCCACCGAAAAACTGTTTTTT.

CDR3 bases: TGTGCCAGCAGGGACAGGGGTGGTCAGCCCCAGCATTTT. It translates to CASRDRGGQPQHF. J is TRBJ1-5 and V is TRBV19; TRBD1 matches at 10 bases. With V trimmed by 9 bases and J by 6 bases, 5 bases remained unmatched. CDR3 length equals 13 residues. Germline CDR1 reads LNHDA; CDR2 reads SQIVND (reference sequence).

As concerns this clone: Germline and junction disagree at one end, which may indicate a read error. The DNA for the CDR3 is TGTGCCAGCAGGTCTACCGCCACAGGGTTGATGGACTTC. Translated: CASRSTATGLMDF. This sequence joins TRBV6-1 and TRBJ2-7; weak D call: TRBD1 (6 bases). The CDR3 has 13 residues. CDR1 MNHNS and CDR2 SASEGT come from the germline V gene.

The chain recombines TRBV18 with TRBJ1-1; D perhaps matches TRBD1 (5 bases). Germline V gene lookup returns CDR1 KGHSH and CDR2 LQKENI. Trimming pared 3 bases from V and 6 bases from J, leaving 14 bases between. The CDR3 length is 14 residues. This chain's CDR3 is CASSPGPRRSEAFF. CDR3 DNA: TGTGCCAGCTCACCGGGACCTAGAAGGTCTGAAGCTTTCTTT.

This clone was found a few times. The gene calls are TRBV5-1 and TRBJ2-7, with D perhaps matching TRBD2 (6 bases). The CDR3 spans 14 residues. V was clipped by 1 base and J by 3 bases, with 11 bases between them. CDR1 is SGHRS, CDR2 YFSETQ, per germline. Written as DNA, the CDR3 is TGCGCCAGCAGCTTGAGCGGAGGGGACTACGAGCAGTACTTC. Amino acids: CASSLSGGDYEQYF.

The chain couples TRBV5-4 to TRBJ2-7; 8 bases are shared with TRBD2. The ends lost 4 bases at V and 5 bases at J; junction bases unmatched: 11. Per germline, CDR1 SGHNT and CDR2 YYREEE (reference sequence). This CDR3 region has 15 residues. In DNA, the CDR3 is TGTGCCAGCAGCCCCCGGGCGGGAGGAATAAACGAGCAGTACTTC. Protein product: CASSPRAGGINEQYF.

This chain links TRBV29-1 with TRBJ2-7; 8 nucleotides match TRBD1. The V and J ends lost 3 bases and 5 bases, in that order; junction bases with no gene match: 9. The CDR3 runs 14 residues. Germline V lookup: CDR1 SQVTM, CDR2 ANQGSEA. CDR3 bases: TGCAGCGTTGATCCCGGACAGGGTGGTAACGAGCAGTACTTC. This encodes CSVDPGQGGNEQYF.

The DNA for the CDR3 is TGCAGCGTGGGACAGGGGGGACGAGAGCAGTACTTC. Amino acid sequence: CSVGQGGREQYF. The chain joins TRBV29-1 to TRBJ2-7, with 11 bases fitting TRBD1. The germline gives CDR1 SQVTM, CDR2 ANQGSEA. Trimming at V came to 6 bases and at J to 7 bases, leaving 5 bases not matched to a gene. This CDR3 has 12 residues.